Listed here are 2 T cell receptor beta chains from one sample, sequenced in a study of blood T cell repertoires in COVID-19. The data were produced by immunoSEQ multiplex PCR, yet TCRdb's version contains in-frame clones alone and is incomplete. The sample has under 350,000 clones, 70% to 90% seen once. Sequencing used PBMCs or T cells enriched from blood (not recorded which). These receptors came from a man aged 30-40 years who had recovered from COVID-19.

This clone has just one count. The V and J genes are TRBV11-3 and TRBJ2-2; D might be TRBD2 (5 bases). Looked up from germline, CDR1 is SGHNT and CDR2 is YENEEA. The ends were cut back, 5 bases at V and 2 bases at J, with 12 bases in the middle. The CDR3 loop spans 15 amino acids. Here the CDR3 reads CASSRTGLNTGELFF. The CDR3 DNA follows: TGTGCCAGCAGCCGGACTGGACTCAACACCGGGGAGCTGTTTTTT.

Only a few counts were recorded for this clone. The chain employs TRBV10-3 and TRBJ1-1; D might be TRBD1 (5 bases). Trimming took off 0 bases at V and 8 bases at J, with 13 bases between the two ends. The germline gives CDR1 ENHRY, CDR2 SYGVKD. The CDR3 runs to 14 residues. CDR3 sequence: CAISESTSYREAFF. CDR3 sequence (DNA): TGTGCCATCAGTGAGTCGACGTCCTACAGGGAAGCTTTCTTT.